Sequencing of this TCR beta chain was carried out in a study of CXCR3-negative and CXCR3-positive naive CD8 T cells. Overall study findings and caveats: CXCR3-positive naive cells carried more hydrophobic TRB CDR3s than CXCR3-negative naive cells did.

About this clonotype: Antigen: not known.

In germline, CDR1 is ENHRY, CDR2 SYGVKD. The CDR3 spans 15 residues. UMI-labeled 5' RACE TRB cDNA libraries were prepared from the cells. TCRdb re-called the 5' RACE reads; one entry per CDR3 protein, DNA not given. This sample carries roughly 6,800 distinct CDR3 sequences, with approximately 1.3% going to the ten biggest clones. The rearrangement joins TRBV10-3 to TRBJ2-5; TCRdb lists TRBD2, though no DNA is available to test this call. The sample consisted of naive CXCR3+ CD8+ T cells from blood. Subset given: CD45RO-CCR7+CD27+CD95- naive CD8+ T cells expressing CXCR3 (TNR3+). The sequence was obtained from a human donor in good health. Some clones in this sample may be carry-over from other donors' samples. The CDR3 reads CAISGLEGLLETQYF.